This passage covers 19 T cell receptor beta chains from one sample sequenced in a study of blood T cell repertoires in COVID-19. The protocol was immunoSEQ multiplex PCR, while the TCRdb copy is restricted to in-frame clones and leaves out a portion. Altogether more than 300,000 clones are present, around 87% being singletons, with the ten largest covering roughly 2%. Sequenced sample: PBMCs or T cells enriched from blood (not recorded which). The receptors here all came from a man aged 35-49 years in a cohort exposed to, infected with or recovered from COVID-19 (not recorded which).

This CDR3 is CASSHRDRNTGELFF. For the CDR3, the DNA is TGTGCCAGCAGCCACCGGGACAGGAACACCGGGGAGCTGTTTTTT. The V call is TRBV7-9, the J call TRBJ2-2, with 7 bases matching TRBD1. The junction had 4 bases not matched to a gene; V was cut back by 5 bases and J by 1 base. There are 15 residues in the CDR3. Looked up from germline, CDR1 is SEHNR and CDR2 is FQNEAQ (reference sequence).

V gene TRBV2 combines with J gene TRBJ1-6; D is unclear. The germline CDR1 and CDR2 sequences are SNHLY and FYNNEI. This CDR3 region has 12 residues. Trimming cost V 3 bases and J 15 bases, with 12 bases left between them. The CDR3 here is CASSETDLFLHF. Written as DNA, the CDR3 is TGTGCCAGCAGTGAGACGGACTTATTCCTCCACTTT.

The chain carries TRBV25-1 and TRBJ2-5; TRBD1 matches 8 bases. From germline, CDR1 is MGHDK and CDR2 SYGVNS. V shed 1 base, J shed 5 bases, and the junction held 9 bases outside the gene matches. CDR3 length equals 16 residues. The CDR3 reads CASSELGSGGGETQYF. The DNA for the CDR3 is TGTGCCAGCAGTGAATTGGGCTCAGGGGGCGGGGAGACCCAGTACTTC. Looking up the rest from reference TRBV25-1 and TRBJ2-5 gives the full variable domain: EADIYQTPRYLVIGTGKKITLECSQTMGHDKMYWYQQDPGMELHLIHYSYGVNSTEKGDLSSESTVSRIRTEHFPLTLESARPSHTSQYLCASSELGSGGGETQYFGPGTRLLVL.

The chain couples TRBV7-2 to TRBJ2-7; 7 bases are a match to TRBD1. V shed 2 bases, J shed 1 base, and the junction held 5 bases outside the gene matches. Germline V gene sequence: CDR1 SGHTA, CDR2 FQGNSA. This CDR3 has 15 residues. In DNA form, the CDR3 reads TGTGCCAGCAGCTTATCCCCCAGGGGGTCCTACGAGCAGTACTTC. It is translated as CASSLSPRGSYEQYF.

The rearrangement joins TRBV19 to TRBJ1-5; TRBD1 matches 7 bases. The CDR3 has 16 residues. CDR1 LNHDA and CDR2 SQIVND come from the germline V gene (reference sequence). The ends lost 4 bases at V and 3 bases at J; junction bases unmatched: 9. CDR3 coding DNA: TGTGCCAGTAGTAGTCTGAGACAGGGCTTCAATCAGCCCCAGCATTTT. It is translated as CASSSLRQGFNQPQHF.

The V call is TRBV7-9, the J call TRBJ2-1, with TRBD1 matching over 8 bases. The CDR3 covers 17 residues. Germline V gives CDR1 SEHNR, CDR2 FQNEAQ (reference sequence). The trim removed 1 base at V and 11 bases at J, leaving 16 bases unmatched. The CDR3 DNA reads as TGTGCCAGCAGCTTAGATAGAGGCGGCAGGGGGCCCGTGCAGCAGTTCTTC. This codes for CASSLDRGGRGPVQQFF.

The rearrangement links TRBV30 to TRBJ1-2; D remains ambiguous. The CDR3 contains 13 residues. Germline-derived CDR1 and CDR2 are GTSNPN and SVGIG (reference sequence). V was pared by 2 bases and J by 3 bases, with 10 bases between. The CDR3 region has the DNA TGTGCCTGGAGTCACAACAGTTACTATGGCTACACCTTC. Translation gives CAWSHNSYYGYTF.

The chain links TRBV6-5 to TRBJ1-1, with D possibly TRBD1 on 5 matching bases. The CDR3 consists of 13 residues. Trimming took off 4 bases at V and 5 bases at J, with 11 bases between the two ends. Germline V CDR1 and CDR2: MNHEY, SVGAGI. The CDR3 DNA reads as TGTGCCAGCAGTTTCGGACGGGGGACTGAAGCTTTCTTT. Translating gives CASSFGRGTEAFF.

The chain is built from TRBV7-2 and TRBJ2-7; the match to TRBD1 covers 7 bases. The trim removed 5 bases at V and 3 bases at J, leaving 10 bases unmatched. This CDR3 comprises 15 residues. CDR1 is SGHTA and CDR2 is FQGNSA in the germline V gene. CDR3 DNA: TGTGCCAGCAGCCCAGAGGGACAGAGTTACTACGAGCAGTACTTC. Translating gives CASSPEGQSYYEQYF.

The chain couples TRBV28 to TRBJ1-6; no firm D call. Trimming pared 8 bases from V and 7 bases from J, leaving 6 bases between. From germline, CDR1 is MDHEN and CDR2 SYDVKM. The CDR3 consists of 11 residues. CDR3 sequence: CASAINSPLHF. Written as DNA, the CDR3 is TGTGCCAGCGCGATAAATTCACCCCTCCACTTT.

The chain employs TRBV27 and TRBJ2-1; 8 positions agree with TRBD2. With 6 bases clipped from V and 8 bases from J, the junction kept 6 bases outside the gene matches. Germline V CDR1 and CDR2: MNHEY, SMNVEV (reference sequence). The CDR3 loop spans 13 amino acids. The CDR3 reads CASRYGGVDEQFF. In DNA, the CDR3 is TGTGCCAGCAGGTACGGGGGGGTGGATGAGCAGTTCTTC.

V gene TRBV28 combines with J gene TRBJ1-4, with D perhaps matching TRBD1 (5 bases). Germline-derived CDR1 and CDR2 are MDHEN and SYDVKM. The CDR3 sequence is 14 residues long. Trimming removed 6 bases at V and 6 bases at J, with 14 bases between. The CDR3 bases are TGTGCCAGCAGCATTGGGGGGATCGATGAAAAACTGTTTTTT. Translation: CASSIGGIDEKLFF.

The chain has TRBV14 and TRBJ2-3, with 12 bases matching TRBD1. CDR1 is SGHDN and CDR2 is FVKESK in the germline V gene. J was trimmed by 8 bases and V by 6 bases; bases with no gene match: 12. The CDR3 length is 16 residues. The CDR3, as DNA: TGTGCCAGCAGTATACACAGGGACAGGGGGCGTCGTACGCAGTATTTT. This codes for CASSIHRDRGRRTQYF.

In regard to this clone: This may stem from a read error, because a much larger clone lies one nucleotide away. This same CDR3 is encoded by further DNA sequences in the sample. The CDR3 protein is CASSEWQGNTEAFF. The CDR3 DNA follows: TGTGCCAGCAGTGAATGGCAGGGGAACACTGAAGCTTTCTTT. The rearrangement uses TRBV6-1 and TRBJ1-1, with D possibly TRBD1 on 5 matching bases. CDR1 is MNHNS and CDR2 is SASEGT in the germline V gene. This CDR3 is built from 14 residues. The germline V and J ends were trimmed by 2 bases and 1 base, with 8 bases remaining between them.

J is TRBJ1-2 and V is TRBV11-2; TRBD1 aligns across 12 bases. The CDR3 spans 13 residues. The germline CDR1 and CDR2 sequences are SGHAT and FQNNGV. Trimming removed 5 bases from V and 8 bases from J; junction bases left unmatched: 3. This chain's CDR3 is CASSDGTGGGYTF. The CDR3 region has the DNA TGTGCCAGCAGCGACGGGACAGGGGGCGGCTACACCTTC.

CDR3 DNA: TGTGCCAGCAGTCCCCAGGGGGCCAACAATGAGCAGTTCTTC. Translated, it gives CASSPQGANNEQFF. The rearrangement uses TRBV6-2 or TRBV6-3 and TRBJ2-1; 8 positions match TRBD1. This CDR3 comprises 14 residues. Germline assignment: CDR1 MNHEY and CDR2 SVGEGT. V was clipped by 5 bases and J by 5 bases; unmatched bases: 5.

The rearrangement uses TRBV5-1 and TRBJ2-7, with TRBD2 matching over 14 bases. The germline V gene has CDR1 SGHRS and CDR2 YFSETQ. With V trimmed by 5 bases and J by 0 bases, 10 bases remained unmatched. The CDR3 contains 18 residues. The CDR3 protein is CASSQTSGRASGSYEQYF. In DNA form, the CDR3 reads TGCGCCAGCAGTCAGACTAGCGGGAGGGCCTCGGGCTCCTACGAGCAGTACTTC.

The chain carries TRBV25-1 and TRBJ2-3; 7 bases align to TRBD1. The V gene's germline CDR1 is MGHDK and CDR2 SYGVNS. Germline trimming cut 5 bases from V and 3 bases from J; bases unmatched to any gene: 2. The length of the CDR3 is 13 residues. CDR3 region: CASSKQGTDTQYF. CDR3 DNA: TGTGCCAGCAGTAAACAGGGGACAGATACGCAGTATTTT.

This chain uses TRBV5-1 with TRBJ2-1, with TRBD2 matching 8 bases. The CDR3 sequence is 16 residues long. CDR1 is SGHRS and CDR2 is YFSETQ in the germline V gene. The trim removed 0 bases at V and 0 bases at J, leaving 2 bases unmatched. Written as DNA, the CDR3 is TGCGCCAGCAGCTTGGGCGGGACTAGCTCCTACAATGAGCAGTTCTTC. This gives the protein CASSLGGTSSYNEQFF.